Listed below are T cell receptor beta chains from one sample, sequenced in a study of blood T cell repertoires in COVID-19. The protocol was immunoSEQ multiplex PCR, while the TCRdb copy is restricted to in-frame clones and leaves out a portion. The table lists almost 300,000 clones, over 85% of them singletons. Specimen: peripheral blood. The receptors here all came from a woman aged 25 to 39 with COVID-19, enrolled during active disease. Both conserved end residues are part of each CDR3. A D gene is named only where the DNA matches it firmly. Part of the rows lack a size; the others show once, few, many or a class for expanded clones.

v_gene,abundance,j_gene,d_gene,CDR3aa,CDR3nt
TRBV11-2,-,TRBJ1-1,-,CASSFDKSGTEAFF,TGTGCCAGCAGCTTTGACAAGAGCGGCACTGAAGCTTTCTTT
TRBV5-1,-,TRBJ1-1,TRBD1,CASSIGQGYTEAFF,TGCGCCAGCAGCATCGGACAGGGGTACACTGAAGCTTTCTTT
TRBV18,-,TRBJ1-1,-,CASSPQGGTEAFF,TGTGCCAGCTCACCTCAGGGTGGTACTGAAGCTTTCTTT
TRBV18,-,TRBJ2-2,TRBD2,CASSLIGGSNTGELFF,TGTGCCAGCTCCCTCATCGGGGGGAGTAACACCGGGGAGCTGTTTTTT
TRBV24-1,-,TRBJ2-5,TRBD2,CATSGTSGGAVIETQYF,TGTGCCACCAGCGGGACTAGCGGGGGGGCAGTGATTGAGACCCAGTACTTC
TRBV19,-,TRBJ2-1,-,CASIPPGTYNEQFF,TGTGCCAGTATCCCACCTGGGACTTACAATGAGCAGTTCTTC
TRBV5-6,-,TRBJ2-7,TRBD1,CASSHGQGWGNEQYF,TGTGCCAGCAGTCACGGACAGGGATGGGGGAACGAGCAGTACTTC
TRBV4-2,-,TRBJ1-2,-,CASSQGRGTGDYGYTF,TGTGCCAGCAGCCAAGGGCGGGGCACTGGGGACTATGGCTACACCTTC
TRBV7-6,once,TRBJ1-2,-,CASSPNDNYGYTF,TGTGCCAGCAGCCCTAACGATAACTATGGCTACACCTTC
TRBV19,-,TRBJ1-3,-,CASSRLEGTSSGNTIYF,TGTGCCAGTAGTAGGTTGGAGGGGACCAGCTCTGGAAACACCATATATTTT
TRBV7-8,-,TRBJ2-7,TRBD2,CASSLGQRGGSYEQYF,TGTGCCAGCAGCTTAGGACAGCGGGGGGGCTCCTACGAGCAGTACTTC
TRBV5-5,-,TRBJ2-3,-,CASSLRADTQYF,TGTGCCAGCAGCTTGCGAGCAGATACGCAGTATTTT
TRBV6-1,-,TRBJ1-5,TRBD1,CASSEYRGVRSNQPQHF,TGTGCCAGCAGTGAATACAGGGGGGTCCGAAGCAATCAGCCCCAGCATTTT
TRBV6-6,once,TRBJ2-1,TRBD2,CASTATGGQSNEQFF,TGTGCCAGCACCGCAACGGGGGGGCAGAGCAATGAGCAGTTCTTC
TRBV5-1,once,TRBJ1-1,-,CASSLALNKVEAFF,TGCGCCAGCAGCTTGGCACTGAATAAAGTGGAAGCTTTCTTT
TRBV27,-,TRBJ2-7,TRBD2,CATRSGGQSYEQYF,TGTGCCACCCGTAGCGGGGGCCAATCCTACGAGCAGTACTTC
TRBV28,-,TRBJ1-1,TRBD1,CASSLATGGREAFF,TGTGCCAGCAGTCTGGCCACAGGGGGACGTGAAGCTTTCTTT
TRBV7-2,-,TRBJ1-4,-,CASSPGWVTNEKLFF,TGTGCCAGCAGCCCCGGGTGGGTGACGAATGAAAAACTGTTTTTT
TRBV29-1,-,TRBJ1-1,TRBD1,CSVWGQLNTEAFF,TGCAGCGTCTGGGGACAGCTGAACACTGAAGCTTTCTTT
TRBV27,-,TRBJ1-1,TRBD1,CASSSTGVAFF,TGTGCCAGCAGCTCAACAGGGGTGGCTTTCTTT
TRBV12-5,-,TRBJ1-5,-,CASAGPGGGNQPQHF,TGTGCTAGTGCTGGGCCTGGAGGAGGCAATCAGCCCCAGCATTTT
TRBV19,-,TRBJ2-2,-,CASSLPQGTTGELFF,TGTGCCAGTAGTCTACCACAGGGAACCACCGGGGAGCTGTTTTTT
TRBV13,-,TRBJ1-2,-,CASSLGLGRTGYGYTF,TGTGCCAGCAGCTTAGGGTTGGGCAGGACTGGGTATGGCTACACCTTC
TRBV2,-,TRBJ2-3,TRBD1,CATLQGGPTDTQYF,TGTGCCACTCTGCAAGGGGGCCCCACAGATACGCAGTATTTT
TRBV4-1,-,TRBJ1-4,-,CASSQSPSGADSEKLFF,TGCGCCAGCAGCCAAAGCCCGAGCGGGGCCGATAGTGAAAAACTGTTTTTT
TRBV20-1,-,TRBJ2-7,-,CSAYRVGEQYF,TGCAGTGCTTACAGGGTGGGCGAGCAGTACTTC
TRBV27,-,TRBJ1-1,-,CASSFSGLNTEAFF,TGTGCCAGCAGTTTTTCGGGGTTGAACACTGAAGCTTTCTTT
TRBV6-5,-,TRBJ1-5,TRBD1,CASTLTGVGNQPQHF,TGTGCCAGCACCCTAACAGGGGTGGGCAATCAGCCCCAGCATTTT
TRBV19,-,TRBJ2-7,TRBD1,CASSIRTGKDEQYF,TGTGCCAGTAGTATAAGGACAGGGAAGGACGAGCAGTACTTC
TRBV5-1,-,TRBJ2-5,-,CASSLGTGSLGTQYF,TGCGCCAGCAGCTTGGGTACGGGATCGCTGGGGACCCAGTACTTC
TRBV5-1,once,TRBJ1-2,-,CASSLDRNYGYTF,TGCGCCAGCAGCTTGGACAGAAACTATGGCTACACCTTC
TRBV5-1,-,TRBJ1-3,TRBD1,CASRLGRDSNSGNTIYF,TGCGCCAGCAGATTGGGGAGGGACAGCAACTCTGGAAACACCATATATTTT
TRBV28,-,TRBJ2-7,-,CASSPPGSYEQYF,TGTGCCAGCAGCCCTCCAGGTTCCTACGAGCAGTACTTC
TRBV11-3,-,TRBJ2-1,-,CASSLAQGLPGNEQFF,TGTGCCAGCAGCTTAGCCCAGGGACTCCCCGGGAATGAGCAGTTCTTC
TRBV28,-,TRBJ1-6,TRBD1,CASSLRGQYHSPLHF,TGTGCCAGCAGTTTGAGGGGGCAGTACCATTCACCCCTTCACTTT
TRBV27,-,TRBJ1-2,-,CASSLRRGIYGYTF,TGTGCCAGCAGTTTGAGAAGGGGGATCTATGGCTACACCTTC
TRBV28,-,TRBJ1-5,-,CASSLFGVYSNQPQHF,TGTGCCAGCAGTTTATTTGGAGTCTATAGCAATCAGCCCCAGCATTTT
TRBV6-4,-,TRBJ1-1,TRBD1,CASRGQGSAFF,TGTGCCAGCAGGGGACAGGGATCAGCTTTCTTT
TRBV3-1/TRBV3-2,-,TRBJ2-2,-,CASSQERSSSHTGELFF,TGTGCCAGCAGCCAAGAGAGGAGTTCCTCGCACACCGGGGAGCTGTTTTTT
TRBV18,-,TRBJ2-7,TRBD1,CASSADRGNYEQYF,TGTGCCAGCTCAGCAGACAGGGGGAACTACGAGCAGTACTTC
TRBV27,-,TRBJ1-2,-,CASSAGQGYYGYTF,TGTGCCAGCAGTGCCGGCCAGGGATACTATGGCTACACCTTC
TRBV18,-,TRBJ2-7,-,CASSPRLVYEQYF,TGTGCCAGCTCACCTAGACTAGTCTACGAGCAGTACTTC
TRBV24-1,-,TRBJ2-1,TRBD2,CATSDFGTTDNEQFF,TGTGCCACCAGTGATTTCGGGACTACCGACAATGAGCAGTTCTTC
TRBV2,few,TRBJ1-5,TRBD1,CASSGGTGKGQPQHF,TGTGCCAGCAGTGGAGGGACAGGGAAGGGTCAGCCCCAGCATTTT
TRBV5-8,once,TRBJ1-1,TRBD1,CASSLYRGRGTEAFF,TGTGCCAGCAGCTTATACAGGGGGCGAGGCACTGAAGCTTTCTTT
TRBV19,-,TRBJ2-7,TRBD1,CASSFGTGPYEQYF,TGTGCCAGTAGTTTCGGGACAGGGCCCTACGAGCAGTACTTC
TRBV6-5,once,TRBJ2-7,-,CASNPTGYEQYF,TGTGCCAGCAATCCGACAGGCTACGAGCAGTACTTC
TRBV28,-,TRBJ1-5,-,CASSLSWQGHQPQHF,TGTGCCAGCAGTTTATCTTGGCAGGGGCACCAGCCCCAGCATTTT